This is a list of T cell receptor beta chains from one sample in a study of CXCR4 blockade with PD-1 therapy in pancreatic cancer. Profiled with immunoSEQ multiplex PCR; TCRdb holds only in-frame clones, not every one. The sample includes approximately 5,200 clones, almost 50% of them seen just once. Sample: tumor tissue. These receptors were taken from a human donor with pancreatic ductal adenocarcinoma. Each CDR3 is given with its conserved first and last residue. The D gene is left open where the match is weak. Where a row states a size, it is once, few, many or the class of an expanded clone; other rows omit it.

J gene,clone size,D gene,CDR3 length,V gene,CDR3 protein,CDR3 DNA
TRBJ2-7,few,-,14,TRBV6-4,CASTPRQRGYEQYF,TGTGCCAGCACTCCCCGGCAACGGGGCTACGAGCAGTACTTC
TRBJ1-6,-,-,14,TRBV11-3,CASSLSSYNSPLHF,TGTGCCAGCAGCTTATCCTCCTATAATTCACCCCTCCACTTT
TRBJ1-4,-,-,12,TRBV12-5,CASGLSLEKLFF,TGTGCTAGTGGCCTCAGTTTAGAAAAACTGTTTTTT
TRBJ2-3,-,-,13,TRBV27,CASSSIPPDTQYF,TGTGCCAGCAGCTCGATACCGCCAGATACGCAGTATTTT
TRBJ2-2,few,-,14,TRBV6-8,CASSYSRATGELFF,TGTGCCAGCAGTTACTCGAGGGCCACCGGGGAGCTGTTTTTT
TRBJ2-1,few,-,15,TRBV7-2,CASSPPGVSYNEQFF,TGTGCCAGCAGCCCCCCTGGAGTTTCGTACAATGAGCAGTTCTTC
TRBJ2-1,few,-,16,TRBV7-1,CASSPNPGIRYNEQFF,TGTGCCAGCAGCCCAAATCCGGGAATAAGGTACAATGAGCAGTTCTTC
TRBJ2-7,few,-,16,TRBV5-1,CASSFEGQSSSYEQYF,TGCGCCAGCAGCTTCGAAGGCCAATCTAGCTCCTACGAGCAGTACTTC
TRBJ2-2,-,-,13,TRBV29-1,CSAADRNTGELFF,TGCAGCGCCGCGGACAGGAACACCGGGGAGCTGTTTTTT
TRBJ2-1,-,TRBD2,16,TRBV19,CASSSLGLAGVNEQFF,TGTGCCAGTAGTTCCCTAGGACTAGCGGGGGTCAATGAGCAGTTCTTC